Here is one T cell receptor (beta chain) with its context. This entry comes from a study of cytomegalovirus exposure and HLA in healthy donors. Germline CDR1 and CDR2: SNHLY and FYNNEI. The CDR3 is 16 residues long. Unmatched junction bases numbered 6, after V lost 1 base and J lost 4 bases. PCR used 60 Vbeta primers and 13 Jbeta primers. This table comes from immunoSEQ multiplex PCR, and its TCRdb copy is limited to in-frame clones, with some not included. The profile shows around 180,000 clones, 70% to 85% of them singletons. This TCR came from a girl aged 2 to 10 in good health and CMV-seropositive. Sequenced: PBMCs. The chain links TRBV2 to TRBJ2-1, with 8 bases identical to TRBD1. CDR3: CASSEGDRSLYNEQFF. CDR3 DNA sequence: TGTGCCAGCAGTGAAGGGGACAGGTCGTTGTACAATGAGCAGTTCTTC. Looking up the rest from reference TRBV2 and TRBJ2-1 gives the full variable domain: EPEVTQTPSHQVTQMGQEVILRCVPISNHLYFYWYRQILGQKVEFLVSFYNNEISEKSEIFDDQFSVERPDGSNFTLKIRSTKLEDSAMYFCASSEGDRSLYNEQFFGPGTRLTVL.